The TCR beta chain under discussion was sequenced for a study of cytomegalovirus exposure and HLA in healthy donors. Primers included in the PCR were 60 Vbeta and 13 Jbeta primers. Sequencing was performed with immunoSEQ multiplex PCR; in TCRdb, only in-frame clones are kept and a portion is missing. The sample carries about 150,000 clones, 75% to 80% recorded once. This CDR3 is 14 amino acids long. CDR1 and CDR2 from the germline V gene are SQVTM and ANQGSEA. Trimming took off 4 bases at V and 0 bases at J, with 13 bases between the two ends. Source material: PBMCs. This receptor was identified in a male donor in good health and CMV-seronegative. J is TRBJ2-7 and V is TRBV29-1; D is possibly TRBD1 (5 bases). In nucleotides, the CDR3 is TGCAGCGTTGTCAGGGCGACGAGCTCCTACGAGCAGTACTTC. Its translation: CSVVRATSSYEQYF.